These 21 T cell receptor beta chains originate from one sample sequenced in a study of cytomegalovirus exposure and HLA in healthy donors. Primers included in the PCR were 60 Vbeta and 13 Jbeta primers. Clones were read by immunoSEQ multiplex PCR, and TCRdb kept only the in-frame ones, dropping some. This sample carries 85,000 to 100,000 clones, about 75% of them seen once, and the ten largest clones take 4.5% to 6%. The sequenced material came from PBMCs. The receptors were gathered from a middle-aged woman in good health and CMV-seronegative.

This clone was recorded only once. The V and J genes are TRBV13 and TRBJ1-1, with TRBD1 identical over 8 bases. Unmatched junction bases numbered 14, after V lost 2 bases and J lost 3 bases. This CDR3 contains 18 residues. The V gene's germline CDR1 is PRHDT and CDR2 FYEKMQ (reference sequence). In DNA form, the CDR3 reads TGTGCCAGCAGCTTAAGTCAGGGGGCGTCTGTAGCGGACACTGAAGCTTTCTTT. This gives the protein CASSLSQGASVADTEAFF. The variable domain in full, completed from reference TRBV13 and TRBJ1-1, reads AAGVIQSPRHLIKEKRETATLKCYPIPRHDTVYWYQQGPGQDPQFLISFYEKMQSDKGSIPDRFSAQQFSDYHSELNMSSLELGDSALYFCASSLSQGASVADTEAFFGQGTRLTVV.

The rearrangement joins TRBV14 to TRBJ1-4; unclear D gene. From germline, CDR1 is SGHDN and CDR2 FVKESK. V was cut by 1 base and J by 11 bases, with 20 bases left in between. There are 16 residues in the CDR3. The CDR3, as DNA: TGTGCCAGCAGCCAAGTAGCGAGTAGGCAGGCGGAGAAACTGTTTTTT. Translated, it gives CASSQVASRQAEKLFF.

The chain combines TRBV5-1 with TRBJ2-7; 12 nucleotides agree with TRBD1. CDR3 length equals 15 residues. CDR1 and CDR2 from the germline V gene are SGHRS and YFSETQ. J lost 3 bases, V lost 5 bases, and 6 bases had no gene match. The CDR3 loop reads CASRIGTGGYYEQYF. CDR3 bases: TGCGCCAGCAGGATTGGGACAGGGGGCTACTACGAGCAGTACTTC.

The V call is TRBV11-2, the J call TRBJ2-3; TRBD1 agrees at 10 bases. V was pared by 5 bases and J by 1 base, with 12 bases of the junction left unmatched. The length of the CDR3 is 18 residues. CDR1 SGHAT and CDR2 FQNNGV come from the germline V gene. The CDR3 sequence is CASSPRTGGATGTDTQYF. DNA for the CDR3: TGTGCCAGCAGCCCGAGGACAGGGGGGGCTACTGGCACAGATACGCAGTATTTT.

The genes are TRBV11-3 and TRBJ1-6; unclear D gene. Trimming shortened V by 5 bases and J by 7 bases, and 9 bases separated the two germline ends. Germline CDR1 SGHNT, CDR2 YENEEA. The CDR3 extends over 13 amino acids. The CDR3 spells CASSKYGNSPLHF. For the CDR3, the DNA is TGTGCCAGCAGCAAGTACGGGAATTCACCCCTCCACTTT.

The J gene is TRBJ2-7, the V gene TRBV9; D gene ambiguous. V lost 0 bases and J 4 bases, leaving 8 bases between the germline ends. Looked up from germline, CDR1 is SGDLS and CDR2 is YYNGEE. CDR3 length: 13 amino acids. For the CDR3, the DNA is TGTGCCAGCAGCGTAGGGGTCGGGTACGAGCAGTACTTC. It is translated as CASSVGVGYEQYF.

This clone has a handful of counts. This chain joins TRBV6-6 and TRBJ1-4; D is undetermined. The germline V gene has CDR1 MNHNY and CDR2 SVGAGI (reference sequence). V was cut by 11 bases and J by 7 bases, with 11 bases left in between. This CDR3 spans 11 amino acids. In nucleotides, the CDR3 is TGTGCCTCCACCACGGGTGAAAAACTGTTTTTT. It specifies CASTTGEKLFF.

V usage is TRBV7-2 and J usage is TRBJ2-7; D possibly corresponds to TRBD1 (7 bases). The CDR3 has 15 amino acids. The germline V gene has CDR1 SGHTA and CDR2 FQGNSA. Trimming shortened V by 6 bases and J by 1 base, and 16 bases separated the two germline ends. CDR3 protein: CASRPEGAGSYEQYF. The CDR3 coding sequence is TGTGCCAGCAGGCCTGAGGGGGCGGGATCCTACGAGCAGTACTTC.

Only one count was recorded for this clone. The chain joins TRBV9 to TRBJ2-3; 13 bases are a match to TRBD2. There are 15 residues in the CDR3. Unmatched junction bases numbered 4, after V lost 3 bases and J lost 6 bases. CDR1 is SGDLS, CDR2 YYNGEE, per germline. The CDR3 protein is CASSGGTSGVDTQYF. Written as DNA, the CDR3 is TGTGCCAGCAGCGGTGGGACTAGCGGGGTTGATACGCAGTATTTT.

The chain carries TRBV4-3 and TRBJ1-2; 8 nucleotides agree with TRBD1. J gave up 4 bases and V 0 bases, and 4 bases lay outside the gene matches. The CDR3 has 15 residues. In germline, CDR1 is LGHNA, CDR2 YSLEER. CDR3 sequence reads: CASSQDLDRGYGYTF. Written as DNA, the CDR3 is TGCGCCAGCAGCCAAGATCTTGACAGGGGCTATGGCTACACCTTC.

The gene calls are TRBV4-1 and TRBJ2-7, with D perhaps TRBD1 (5 bases). In germline, CDR1 is MGHRA, CDR2 YSYEKL. CDR3 size: 15 residues. V dropped 1 base and J dropped 2 bases, with 12 bases sitting between them. The CDR3 nucleotides are TGCGCCAGCAGCCAAGGTGAGCAGGGAACCTACGAGCAGTACTTC. This codes for CASSQGEQGTYEQYF.

The chain is built from TRBV5-1 and TRBJ1-1; perhaps TRBD1 as D (6 bases). The CDR3 totals 11 residues. V shed 4 bases and J shed 12 bases, with 13 bases lying between them. In germline, CDR1 is SGHRS, CDR2 YFSETQ. The CDR3 is CASSTRTASFF. The CDR3, as DNA: TGCGCCAGCAGCACTCGGACAGCTTCTTTCTTT.

This clone was picked up one time. The chain couples TRBV15 to TRBJ1-5, with D perhaps matching TRBD1 (6 bases). With 3 bases removed from V and 0 bases from J, the gap between germline ends came to 6 bases. Germline assignment: CDR1 LNHNV and CDR2 YYDKDF (reference sequence). This CDR3 has 14 residues. The CDR3: CATSRTGSNQPQHF. The CDR3 bases are TGTGCCACCAGCAGGACAGGTAGCAATCAGCCCCAGCATTTT.

J is TRBJ1-1 and V is TRBV11-2; 7 nucleotides agree with TRBD1. The CDR3 is 16 amino acids. The trim removed 2 bases at V and 1 base at J, leaving 7 bases unmatched. The germline V gene encodes CDR1 SGHAT and CDR2 FQNNGV. The CDR3 nucleotides are TGTGCCAGCAGCTTAAGTTACGGGACAGCGAACACTGAAGCTTTCTTT. This sequence encodes CASSLSYGTANTEAFF. The whole variable domain, filled in from reference TRBV11-2 and TRBJ1-1, reads EAGVAQSPRYKIIEKRQSVAFWCNPISGHATLYWYQQILGQGPKLLIQFQNNGVVDDSQLPKDRFSAERLKGVDSTLKIQPAKLEDSAVYLCASSLSYGTANTEAFFGQGTRLTVV.

The chain couples TRBV2 to TRBJ2-3; 7 nucleotides align to TRBD1. After removal of 6 bases from V and 7 bases from J, the junction contained 13 bases not matched to a gene. This CDR3 contains 15 residues. Germline V lookup: CDR1 SNHLY, CDR2 FYNNEI. CDR3 amino acids: CASRAQGLDSNTQYF. In nucleotides, the CDR3 is TGTGCCAGCAGGGCACAGGGGTTAGATTCAAATACGCAGTATTTT.

Worth noting for this clone: Mismatch with germline at one junction end may stem from a read error. The J gene is TRBJ1-2, the V gene TRBV7-9, with D unresolved. Germline CDR1 reads SEHNR; CDR2 reads FQNEAQ (reference sequence). CDR3 length equals 12 residues. This CDR3 reads CSSSWRAYGYTF. The CDR3 nucleotides are TGTTCCAGCAGCTGGAGGGCCTATGGCTACACCTTC.

In its sample, this clone was seen a few times. V gene TRBV6-6 combines with J gene TRBJ2-1; D is ambiguous. CDR3 size: 12 residues. Looked up from germline, CDR1 is MNHNY and CDR2 is SVGAGI (reference sequence). Deletions cut 4 bases from V and 9 bases from J, with 10 bases between. The CDR3 nucleotides are TGTGCCAGCAGTTCTACGGGTGCTGAGCAGTTCTTC. It specifies CASSSTGAEQFF.

In this sample, this clone turned up a few times. The chain links TRBV30 to TRBJ2-2; no clear D gene. Trimming removed 2 bases at V and 5 bases at J, with 9 bases between. CDR1 is GTSNPN, CDR2 SVGIG, per germline (reference sequence). This CDR3 has 13 residues. The CDR3 sequence is CAWSSLATGELFF. In DNA form, the CDR3 reads TGTGCCTGGAGTTCCTTAGCAACCGGGGAGCTGTTTTTT. Supplemented by reference TRBV30 and TRBJ2-2, the full variable domain reads SQTIHQWPATLVQPVGSPLSLECTVEGTSNPNLYWYRQAAGRGLQLLFYSVGIGQISSEVPQNLSASRPQDRQFILSSKKLLLSDSGFYLCAWSSLATGELFFGEGSRLTVL.

V gene TRBV15 combines with J gene TRBJ2-5; the D gene is possibly TRBD2 (5 bases). V was cut by 0 bases and J by 4 bases, with 12 bases left in between. The CDR3 is 15 residues long. Germline V gene data show CDR1 as LNHNV and CDR2 as YYDKDF (reference sequence). The CDR3 DNA sequence: TGTGCCACCAGCAGAGATCTAGCCGGCCCAGAGACCCAGTACTTC. Protein: CATSRDLAGPETQYF.

The chain joins TRBV5-6 to TRBJ2-3; TRBD1 aligns across 8 bases. CDR1 is SGHDT, CDR2 YYEEEE, per germline. The CDR3 has 14 amino acids. The V gene end was trimmed by 5 bases and the J gene end by 2 bases; junction bases not matched to a gene: 4. The CDR3 DNA reads as TGTGCCAGCAGGAGGACAGGGATCACAGATACGCAGTATTTT. Residues: CASRRTGITDTQYF.

The genes are TRBV4-3 and TRBJ2-7; 8 positions agree with TRBD2. Germline V gives CDR1 LGHNA, CDR2 YSLEER. CDR3 length: 16 amino acids. Trimming at V came to 0 bases and at J to 0 bases, leaving 4 bases not matched to a gene. CDR3 in amino acids: CASSQDGAGGSYEQYF. The DNA for the CDR3 is TGCGCCAGCAGCCAAGATGGGGCGGGGGGCTCCTACGAGCAGTACTTC.